A single sample gave rise to the 18 T cell receptor beta chains below, sequenced in a study of STAT5B mutations in CD4+ large granular lymphocyte leukemia. Sequencing was performed with immunoSEQ multiplex PCR; in TCRdb, only in-frame clones are kept and a portion is missing. The table records 25,000 to 30,000 clones, more than 70% of them present only once. Sequenced sample: CD4+ T cells from blood buffy coats. These receptors all stem from a human donor in good health.

This chain links TRBV7-6 with TRBJ2-2; D perhaps matches TRBD1 (6 bases). Germline lookup yields CDR1 SGHVS and CDR2 FNYEAQ. This CDR3 is built from 13 residues. V was clipped by 4 bases and J by 6 bases, with 9 bases between them. The CDR3 loop reads CASSWPGAGELFF. The CDR3 DNA is TGTGCCAGCAGCTGGCCAGGGGCCGGGGAGCTGTTTTTT.

J is TRBJ1-1 and V is TRBV5-1, with D perhaps matching TRBD1 (5 bases). Trimming removed 6 bases from V and 1 base from J, with 13 bases in between. CDR1 and CDR2 (germline): SGHRS, YFSETQ. This CDR3 comprises 14 residues. In nucleotides, the CDR3 is TGCGCCAGCACCGGCGGGAGGGGGAACACTGAAGCTTTCTTT. Its protein product is CASTGGRGNTEAFF.

This clone was seen a few times. The rearrangement links TRBV2 to TRBJ2-7, with 11 bases identical to TRBD2. This CDR3 is built from 14 residues. V lost 5 bases to trimming and J lost 3 bases; unmatched junction nucleotides: 3. Germline CDR1 and CDR2: SNHLY and FYNNEI. In DNA form, the CDR3 reads TGTGCCAGCAGTCTAGCGGGAGGCAACTACGAGCAGTACTTC. It yields the protein CASSLAGGNYEQYF. Using reference TRBV2 and TRBJ2-7 for the parts outside the CDR3, the full variable domain is EPEVTQTPSHQVTQMGQEVILRCVPISNHLYFYWYRQILGQKVEFLVSFYNNEISEKSEIFDDQFSVERPDGSNFTLKIRSTKLEDSAMYFCASSLAGGNYEQYFGPGTRLTVT.

The rearrangement joins TRBV19 to TRBJ1-5; D may be TRBD1 (6 bases). Germline V gene lookup returns CDR1 LNHDA and CDR2 SQIVND (reference sequence). V was pared by 6 bases and J by 5 bases, with 11 bases between. The CDR3 is 13 residues long. The CDR3 reads CASSLQGDQPQHF. In DNA, the CDR3 is TGTGCCAGTAGCCTACAGGGAGATCAGCCCCAGCATTTT.

This chain links TRBV7-2 with TRBJ2-3; 11 nucleotides align to TRBD2. CDR3 length: 12 amino acids. Germline trimming cut 5 bases from V and 9 bases from J; bases unmatched to any gene: 1. Germline CDR1 and CDR2: SGHTA and FQGNSA. The CDR3 DNA reads as TGTGCCAGCAGCCGACTAGCGGGAACGCAGTATTTT. Translating gives CASSRLAGTQYF.

This clone was counted only a few times. This chain links TRBV6-7 with TRBJ1-2, with D perhaps matching TRBD1 (5 bases). TRBV6-7 is annotated as an ORF whose role is uncertain. V was trimmed by 0 bases and J by 4 bases, leaving 21 bases between them. CDR3 length: 18 residues. The CDR3 nucleotides are TGTGCCAGCAGTTACTCGTTTGTTGAAAGGGGTTGGGGCTATGGCTACACCTTC. Protein product: CASSYSFVERGWGYGYTF.

The V and J genes are TRBV14 and TRBJ2-6; 12 bases are a match to TRBD1. Germline V gene lookup returns CDR1 SGHDN and CDR2 FVKESK. The ends lost 2 bases at V and 2 bases at J; junction bases unmatched: 7. This CDR3 has 19 residues. In DNA, the CDR3 is TGTGCCAGCAGCCAACATCCGGGACAGGGGGCGACTGGGGCCAACGTCCTGACTTTC. This encodes CASSQHPGQGATGANVLTF.

The V and J genes are TRBV18 and TRBJ1-1, with D unresolved. CDR3 size: 14 residues. Trimming removed 2 bases from V and 0 bases from J, with 7 bases in between. Germline assignment: CDR1 KGHSH and CDR2 LQKENI. The CDR3 DNA reads as TGTGCCAGCTCACCAGAGCTAATGAACACTGAAGCTTTCTTT. Translated: CASSPELMNTEAFF. Drawing the rest from reference TRBV18 and TRBJ1-1, the complete variable domain is NAGVMQNPRHLVRRRGQEARLRCSPMKGHSHVYWYRQLPEEGLKFMVYLQKENIIDESGMPKERFSAEFPKEGPSILRIQQVVRGDSAAYFCASSPELMNTEAFFGQGTRLTVV.

V usage is TRBV6-6 and J usage is TRBJ2-6; D unclear. The V gene's germline CDR1 is MNHNY and CDR2 SVGAGI (reference sequence). There are 14 residues in the CDR3. V was cut by 2 bases and J by 4 bases, with 6 bases left in between. CDR3 sequence reads: CASSYGGGANVLTF. Written as DNA, the CDR3 is TGTGCCAGCAGTTACGGCGGAGGGGCCAACGTCCTGACTTTC.

The chain joins TRBV19 to TRBJ2-2, with D possibly being TRBD1 (5 bases). CDR3 size: 16 residues. Germline assignment: CDR1 LNHDA and CDR2 SQIVND (reference sequence). V lost 5 bases, J lost 0 bases, and 13 bases lay in between. The CDR3 reads CASSHTGHTNTGELFF. CDR3 in DNA: TGTGCCAGTAGTCACACAGGACATACGAACACCGGGGAGCTGTTTTTT.

This chain uses TRBV25-1 with TRBJ2-4, with TRBD2 matching over 11 bases. Trimming removed 2 bases from V and 0 bases from J; junction bases left unmatched: 6. CDR1 is MGHDK, CDR2 SYGVNS, per germline. The CDR3 loop spans 18 amino acids. The CDR3 loop is CASSESGLAGVAKNIQYF. The DNA for the CDR3 is TGTGCCAGCAGTGAAAGCGGACTAGCGGGTGTAGCCAAAAACATTCAGTACTTC.

This CDR3 reads CASRIHGLAGGGELFF. The CDR3 region has the DNA TGTGCCAGCAGGATACATGGACTAGCGGGAGGGGGGGAGCTGTTTTTT. The chain has TRBV6-6 and TRBJ2-2; 15 bases are a match to TRBD2. CDR3 length: 16 amino acids. Germline assignment: CDR1 MNHNY and CDR2 SVGAGI (reference sequence). V lost 6 bases, J lost 8 bases, and 7 bases stayed unmatched.

J is TRBJ2-1 and V is TRBV30; TRBD2 agrees at 10 bases. Trimming at V came to 7 bases and at J to 7 bases, leaving 13 bases not matched to a gene. Germline V gene data show CDR1 as GTSNPN and CDR2 as SVGIG (reference sequence). The CDR3 covers 15 residues. CDR3 region: CALTPMGLAKNEQFF. In DNA form, the CDR3 reads TGTGCCTTGACCCCAATGGGACTAGCGAAAAATGAGCAGTTCTTC.

The chain couples TRBV7-8 to TRBJ2-7; the match to TRBD2 covers 9 bases. Per the germline V gene, CDR1 is SGHVS and CDR2 is FQNEAQ. J was trimmed by 2 bases and V by 1 base; bases with no gene match: 6. The CDR3 contains 16 residues. CDR3 DNA: TGTGCCAGCAGCTTAGGAGCGGGAGGTACCCCCTACGAGCAGTACTTC. Protein product: CASSLGAGGTPYEQYF.

This clone was recorded only once. The rearrangement joins TRBV7-9 to TRBJ2-3; 9 bases align to TRBD2. Germline CDR1 SEHNR, CDR2 FQNEAQ (reference sequence). V was pared by 3 bases and J by 6 bases, with 7 bases of the junction left unmatched. There are 15 residues in the CDR3. CDR3 nucleotides: TGTGCCAGCAGCTTGGACGCGGGAGGGCCGGATACGCAGTATTTT. This encodes CASSLDAGGPDTQYF. Using reference TRBV7-9 and TRBJ2-3 for the parts outside the CDR3, the full variable domain is DTGVSQNPRHKITKRGQNVTFRCDPISEHNRLYWYRQTLGQGPEFLTYFQNEAQLEKSRLLSDRFSAERPKGSFSTLEIQRTEQGDSAMYLCASSLDAGGPDTQYFGPGTRLTVL.

The rearrangement uses TRBV7-9 and TRBJ1-4; tentatively, D is TRBD1 (6 bases). CDR1 is SEHNR and CDR2 is FQNEAQ in the germline V gene (reference sequence). Trimming shortened V by 1 base and J by 4 bases, and 10 bases separated the two germline ends. The length of the CDR3 is 15 residues. CDR3 in amino acids: CASSLDRESNEKLFF. The CDR3 DNA reads TGTGCCAGCAGCTTAGACAGGGAAAGTAATGAAAAACTGTTTTTT.

The CDR3 protein is CASSPPGQGSQPQHF. The CDR3 bases are TGTGCCAGCAGCCCCCCCGGCCAGGGTAGCCAGCCCCAGCATTTT. This chain links TRBV7-9 with TRBJ1-5; possible D gene TRBD1, 5 bases. The CDR3 contains 15 residues. The V gene lost 5 bases and the J gene lost 7 bases, with 18 bases spanning the gap. The V gene's germline CDR1 is SEHNR and CDR2 FQNEAQ (reference sequence).

The chain has TRBV5-5 and TRBJ1-1; D gene unclear. Looked up from germline, CDR1 is SGHKS and CDR2 is YYEKEE (reference sequence). Trimming took off 1 base at V and 5 bases at J, with 12 bases between the two ends. The CDR3 is 14 residues long. The CDR3 reads CASSLTGVGTEAFF. The CDR3 DNA is TGTGCCAGCAGCTTGACCGGAGTGGGGACTGAAGCTTTCTTT.